The clone carrying this TCR beta chain was detected ten times or more. The antigen is unknown. The sample's time point: sample taken at primary tumor resection. Whole RNA, which was extracted from tumor, nontumor lung tissue or frozen PBMC, was sequenced without any cell sorting. TCRdb independently ran MiXCR on the 5' RACE reads; one entry per CDR3 protein. Counted here are approximately 40,000 distinct CDR3 sequences, roughly 5.5% occurring once; the ten biggest clones make up less than 35%. The V and J ends lost 5 bases and 6 bases, in that order; junction bases with no gene match: 6. The length of the CDR3 is 14 residues. From germline, CDR1 is SNHLY and CDR2 FYNNEI. The data were taken from a study of spatial heterogeneity in lung cancer. The study's findings and limits: Blood contained ubiquitous expanded tumor TCRs more at resection than at follow-up.

This TCR was sampled from a female donor with early-stage non-small cell lung cancer. J is TRBJ1-2 and V is TRBV2; TRBD1 matches at 10 bases. The sequences come from PBMCs, collected at surgery. CDR3 protein: CASSPYGTGDGYTF. In nucleotides, the CDR3 is TGTGCCAGCAGTCCCTACGGGACAGGGGATGGCTACACCTTC.